This TCR beta chain was captured in a study of blood T cell repertoires in COVID-19. Authors' processing steps: Reference gene primer amplification yielded estimated nucleated cell counts. Sequencing was performed with immunoSEQ multiplex PCR; in TCRdb, only in-frame clones are kept and a portion is missing. V and J calls plus clone size are reproduced from that table; the DNA served to infer D and trimming. The data hold 220,000 or so clones, with around 89% observed a single time. The CDR3 is 16 residues long. V was pared by 0 bases and J by 4 bases, with 6 bases of the junction left unmatched. CDR1 and CDR2 (germline): SGHTA, FQGNSA.

The rearrangement uses TRBV7-2 and TRBJ2-1; 7 bases are shared with TRBD2. The sequenced sample was PBMCs or T cells enriched from blood (not recorded which). The TCR originated in a man aged 50 or older who had been exposed to COVID-19. CDR3 in amino acids: CASSLAFSGGYNEQFF. CDR3 DNA: TGTGCCAGCAGCTTAGCGTTCTCGGGGGGATACAATGAGCAGTTCTTC. Supplemented by reference TRBV7-2 and TRBJ2-1, the full variable domain reads GAGVSQSPSNKVTEKGKDVELRCDPISGHTALYWYRQSLGQGLEFLIYFQGNSAPDKSGLPSDRFSAERTGGSVSTLTIQRTQQEDSAVYLCASSLAFSGGYNEQFFGPGTRLTVL.